This T cell receptor (beta chain) was retrieved from a study of shared clonotypes between healthy human individuals (dated by TCRdb to 2018 to 2021). Study-level background: A couple of women and a few men aged 18 to 49 years were included in the cohort. Per donor, three plates each were used for CD4 naive and CD4 memory, two for CD8 naive, and one for CD8 memory. Different laboratories and diverse techniques were used to prepare libraries and sequence TCR repertoires, to increase sequencing depth and limit assay-specific biases. Each donor's leukapheresis produced roughly between roughly 0.94 and 9.5 billion PBMCs. The study deeply sequenced blood TCR repertoires of roughly five healthy adults to estimate repertoire size and the extent of clonotype sharing between individuals.

Concerning this clone: Its recognized antigen is unknown. Base-call qualities are not available, and no considerably larger clone is one nucleotide away.

The donors were healthy, HIV-negative adults with no recently reported acute infections or vaccinations. Every donor was a Caucasian adult living in Nashville, Tennessee, USA. The CD8 memory samples were a combination of magnetically selected CD45RO+ cells and CCR7-negative CD45RA+ effector memory (TemRA) cells. Blood was collected by leukapheresis, and PBMCs were isolated by Ficoll-Histopaque density gradient centrifugation and then cryopreserved in liquid nitrogen vapor phase. Purity and quantity of every magnetically sorted T cell population were checked by analytical flow cytometry. Genomic DNA was isolated from each sorted fraction and quantified by UV absorbance on a Nanodrop 2000c. CDR1 MNHEY and CDR2 SVGAGI were looked up in the germline V gene. Reading from cysteine to phenylalanine, the CDR3 counts 15 amino acids. Only the CDR3 portion is preserved as DNA: 45 bases, with reading frame beginning at the first base. At the junction V is shortened by 6 bases and J by 0 bases, with 14 bases in between.

TCR CDR3 regions were amplified from genomic DNA by multiplex PCR using the deep immunoSEQ assay. Extracted genomic DNA from each cell subset was distributed evenly across all wells of several immunoSEQ 96-well plates, and each plate was treated as a replicate. Each replicate PCR for sorted subsets received about 180 ng genomic DNA, equal to some 32,000 T cell genomes. Purified libraries were measured with a Qubit 3.0 fluorometer, size-checked on a Bioanalyzer 2100, and measured again with the KAPA Library Quantification kit. Each immunoSEQ 96-well plate was sequenced on its own single-read 150-cycle Illumina NextSeq 550 flow cell. As for how the authors treated the data: Because the immunoSEQ output included only junctional sequences and no quality scores, the filtering could not be the same as the filtering used for full-length reads. Sequences were annotated with PyIR, a Python wrapper for IgBLAST v1.9, using IMGT germline references to assign V/J genes and CDR3. Reads were removed for weak V/J assignments (E-value above 1e-6), missing CDR3, stop codons, out-of-frame junctions, or ambiguous translated residues. A V3J clonotype was defined by an identical inferred V gene, J gene, and CDR3 amino acid sequence. To compute the percentage overlap between repertoires, the number of shared unique clonotypes was divided by the size of the smaller repertoire. Repertoire richness was assessed with RTK rarefaction, the Chao1 estimator, and Recon v2.1 estimates of unobserved clonotypes. OLGA was used to compute generation probabilities for all TCRbeta clonotypes that the gDNA method yielded from a few donors. The table comes from immuneACCESS by way of TCRdb, which keeps in-frame sequences with V and J called. Part of the clones is missing from these tables; in studies checked, under half for an unresolved V gene and the rest for unknown reasons. V and J calls and clone size are as listed in that table; D and trimming were resolved from the DNA. The sample table records just under 95,000 clones; 68% of these occur just once. The ten largest clonotypes hold approximately 50% of the sample.

Overall study outcomes, separate from this receptor: When several donors were compared, the shared fraction of clonotypes was approximately 5% for naive CD4, 3.5% to 4% for naive CD8, 2.3% for memory CD4, and about 0.36% for memory CD8. Sampling was limited to blood, and TCR repertoires in tissue likely differ from TCR repertoires in blood. Based on pairwise subsampling, the degree of clonotype sharing among donors was expected to be affected by sequencing depth. Compared with non-shared clonotypes, the clonotypes found in all four sorted-subset donors had higher generation probabilities. Estimated clonotype richness was generally larger for naive than for memory subsets. Incomplete sequencing was indicated by rarefaction of sorted-subset datasets, despite the large sequencing depth. The small number of donors limited the genetic and exposure-history diversity represented.

In this chain, TRBV6-5 is recombined with TRBJ1-1, and perhaps TRBD1 as D gene, on 6 matching bases. The specimen was memory CD8+ T cells sorted from blood. The meaning of the sample's cell subset or site label: CD45RO+ cells pooled with CCR7-negative TemRA cells. The clonotype originates from a man aged 25-40 years in good health. The DNA reads TGTGCCAGCAGCAGAGGGACATTCATGAACACTGAAGCTTTCTTT. Its protein product is CASSRGTFMNTEAFF.